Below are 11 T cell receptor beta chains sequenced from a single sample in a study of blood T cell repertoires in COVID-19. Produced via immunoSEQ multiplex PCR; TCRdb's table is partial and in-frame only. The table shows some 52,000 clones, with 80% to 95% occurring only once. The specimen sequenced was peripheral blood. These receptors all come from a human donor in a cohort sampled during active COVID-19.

CDR3 amino acids: CASSLGGRDEQFF. CDR3 sequence (DNA): TGTGCCAGCAGCCTAGGGGGCAGGGATGAGCAGTTCTTC. V is TRBV7-2 and J is TRBJ2-1; TRBD1 matches 7 bases. Trimming at V came to 5 bases and at J to 8 bases, leaving 6 bases not matched to a gene. The CDR3 runs to 13 residues. Germline V gene sequence: CDR1 SGHTA, CDR2 FQGNSA.

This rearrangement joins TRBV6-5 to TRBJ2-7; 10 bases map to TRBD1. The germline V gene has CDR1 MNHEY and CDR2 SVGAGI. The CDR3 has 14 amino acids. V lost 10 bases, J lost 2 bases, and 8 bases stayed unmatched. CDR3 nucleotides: TGTGCCATCCGGGACAGGGGACGCGCCTACGAGCAGTACTTC. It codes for CAIRDRGRAYEQYF.

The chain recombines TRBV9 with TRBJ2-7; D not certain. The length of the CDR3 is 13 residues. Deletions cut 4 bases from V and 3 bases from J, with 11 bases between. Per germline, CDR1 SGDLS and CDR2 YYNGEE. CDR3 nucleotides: TGTGCCAGCAGCTCAAACCCACACTACGAGCAGTACTTC. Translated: CASSSNPHYEQYF.

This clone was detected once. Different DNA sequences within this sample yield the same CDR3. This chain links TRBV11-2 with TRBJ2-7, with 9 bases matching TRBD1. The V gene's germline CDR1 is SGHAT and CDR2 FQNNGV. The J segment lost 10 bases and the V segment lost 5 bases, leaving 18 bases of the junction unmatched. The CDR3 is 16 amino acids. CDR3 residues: CASSPNRGPLAEEQYF. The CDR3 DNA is TGTGCCAGCAGCCCAAACAGGGGGCCCCTTGCAGAAGAACAGTACTTC.

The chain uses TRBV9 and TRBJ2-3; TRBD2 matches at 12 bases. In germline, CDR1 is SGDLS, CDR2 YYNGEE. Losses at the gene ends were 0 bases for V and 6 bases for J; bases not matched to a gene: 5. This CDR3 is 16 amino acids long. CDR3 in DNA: TGTGCCAGCAGCGTAGAGACTAGCGGGAGTTGGGATACGCAGTATTTT. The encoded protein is CASSVETSGSWDTQYF. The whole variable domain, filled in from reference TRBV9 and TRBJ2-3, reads DSGVTQTPKHLITATGQRVTLRCSPRSGDLSVYWYQQSLDQGLQFLIQYYNGEERAKGNILERFSAQQFPDLHSELNLSSLELGDSALYFCASSVETSGSWDTQYFGPGTRLTVL.

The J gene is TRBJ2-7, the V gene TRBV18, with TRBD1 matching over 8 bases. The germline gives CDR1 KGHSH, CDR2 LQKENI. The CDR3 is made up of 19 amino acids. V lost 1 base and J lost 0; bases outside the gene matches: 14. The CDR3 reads CASSPRSAGTGKNSYEQYF. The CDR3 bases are TGTGCCAGCTCACCACGTTCAGCCGGGACAGGAAAAAACTCCTACGAGCAGTACTTC.

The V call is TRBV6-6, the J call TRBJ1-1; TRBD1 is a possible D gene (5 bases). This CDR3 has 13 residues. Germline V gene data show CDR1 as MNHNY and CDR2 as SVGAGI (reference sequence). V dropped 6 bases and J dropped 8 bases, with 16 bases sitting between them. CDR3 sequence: CASRNTGVGEAFF. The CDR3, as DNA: TGTGCCAGCAGGAATACAGGCGTTGGAGAAGCTTTCTTT.

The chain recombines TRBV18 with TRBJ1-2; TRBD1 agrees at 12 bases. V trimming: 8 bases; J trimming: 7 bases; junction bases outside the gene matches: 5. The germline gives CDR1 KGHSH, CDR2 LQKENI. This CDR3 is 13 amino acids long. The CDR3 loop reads CASHRDRGPGYTF. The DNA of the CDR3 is TGTGCCAGCCACAGGGACAGGGGGCCTGGCTACACCTTC.

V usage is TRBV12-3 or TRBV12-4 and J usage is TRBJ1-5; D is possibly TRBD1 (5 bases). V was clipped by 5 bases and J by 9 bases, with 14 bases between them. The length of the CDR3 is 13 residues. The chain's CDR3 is CASSETVIRPQHF. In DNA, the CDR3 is TGTGCCAGCAGTGAGACAGTCATCAGGCCCCAGCATTTT.

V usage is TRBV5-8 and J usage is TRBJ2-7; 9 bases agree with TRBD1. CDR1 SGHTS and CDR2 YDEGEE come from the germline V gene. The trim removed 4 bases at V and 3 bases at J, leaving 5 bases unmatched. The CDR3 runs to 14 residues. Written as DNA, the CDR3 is TGTGCCAGCAGCCGGGGACAGGGCCTCTACGAGCAGTACTTC. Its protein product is CASSRGQGLYEQYF.

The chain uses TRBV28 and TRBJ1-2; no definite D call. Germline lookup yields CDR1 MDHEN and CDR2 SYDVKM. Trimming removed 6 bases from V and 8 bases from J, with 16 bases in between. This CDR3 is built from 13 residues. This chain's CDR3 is CASRSDGLMGYTF. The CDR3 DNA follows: TGTGCCAGCAGGTCGGACGGACTTATGGGCTACACCTTC.